This is a list of T cell receptor beta chains from one sample in a study of shared clonotypes between healthy human individuals. Repertoires were generated with immunoSEQ multiplex PCR, while TCRdb's copy carries only in-frame clones and drops some. This table holds roughly 2.2 million clones, about 90% found once. Material: naive CD4+ T cells from PBMCs. All receptors come from a man aged 18 to 30 in good health. Some clones in this sample may be carry-over from other donors' samples. The CDR3 runs from the conserved cysteine through the conserved F or W. The order of the fields is CDR3 length, D gene, V gene, clone size, J gene, CDR3 DNA, CDR3 protein. The D gene is left open where the match is weak. Only part of the rows carry a size: once, few, many, or a class if the clone is expanded.

length: 16; D: .; V: TRBV4-2; size: .; J: TRBJ2-7; DNA: TGTGCCAGCAGCCTCCGACTAGTTGGGGGATCCTACGAGCAGTACTTC; CDR3: CASSLRLVGGSYEQYF
length: 15; D: .; V: TRBV19; size: .; J: TRBJ2-7; DNA: TGTGCCAGTAGTATTAGTTCAGGGCTTGCCTACGAGCAGTACTTC; CDR3: CASSISSGLAYEQYF
length: 14; D: .; V: TRBV18; size: .; J: TRBJ2-3; DNA: TGTGCCAGCTCACCAACCCGGGGTTCAGATACGCAGTATTTT; CDR3: CASSPTRGSDTQYF
length: 18; D: TRBD2; V: TRBV7-3; size: .; J: TRBJ2-1; DNA: TGTGCCAGCAGCTTAGAACTTGGCGGGAGACCCCCCTACAATGAGCAGTTCTTC; CDR3: CASSLELGGRPPYNEQFF
length: 18; D: TRBD2; V: TRBV5-1; size: .; J: TRBJ2-7; DNA: TGCGCCAGCAGCTTGTCTTTGACTAGCGGGAGGGGTTCCTACGAGCAGTACTTC; CDR3: CASSLSLTSGRGSYEQYF
length: 16; D: TRBD2; V: TRBV10-3; size: .; J: TRBJ2-1; DNA: TGTGCCATCAGCCTCCCCTCTAGCGGCTCCTACAATGAGCAGTTCTTC; CDR3: CAISLPSSGSYNEQFF
length: 13; D: .; V: TRBV14; size: .; J: TRBJ2-7; DNA: TGTGCCAGCAGCCACTCCTCAGGGTTCGAGCAGTACTTC; CDR3: CASSHSSGFEQYF
length: 21; D: .; V: TRBV18; size: .; J: TRBJ1-4; DNA: TGTGCCAGCTCGTCGACCCGTCTCACAGGTGGAATGGGTCTAACTAATGAAAAACTGTTTTTT; CDR3: CASSSTRLTGGMGLTNEKLFF
length: 13; D: .; V: TRBV13; size: .; J: TRBJ1-2; DNA: TGTGCCAGCAGCTTCGGGGTCGGCTATGGCTACACCTTC; CDR3: CASSFGVGYGYTF
length: 14; D: .; V: TRBV11-2; size: once; J: TRBJ2-3; DNA: TGTGCCAGCAGCTTGGTGGCGGGCACAGATACGCAGTATTTT; CDR3: CASSLVAGTDTQYF
length: 15; D: .; V: TRBV11-2; size: .; J: TRBJ2-1; DNA: TGTGCCAGCAGCCCGAATAGCGGAGGGGGGTATGAGCAGTTCTTC; CDR3: CASSPNSGGGYEQFF
length: 14; D: .; V: TRBV28; size: .; J: TRBJ1-5; DNA: TGTGCCAGCAGTCCAATCAGGGAGAATCAGCCCCAGCATTTT; CDR3: CASSPIRENQPQHF
length: 12; D: .; V: TRBV5-4; size: .; J: TRBJ1-2; DNA: TGTGCCAGCGGACGAGGGGACTATGGCTACACCTTC; CDR3: CASGRGDYGYTF
length: 14; D: TRBD1; V: TRBV9; size: once; J: TRBJ1-2; DNA: TGTGCCAGCAGCGTTGGGACAGGGATCTATGGCTACACCTTC; CDR3: CASSVGTGIYGYTF
length: 15; D: .; V: TRBV7-3; size: .; J: TRBJ1-1; DNA: TGTGCCAGCAGCTTCGGGGGGGCATATTTCACTGAAGCTTTCTTT; CDR3: CASSFGGAYFTEAFF
length: 15; D: TRBD2; V: TRBV6-5; size: .; J: TRBJ2-1; DNA: TGTGCCAGCAGCCCCCATAGCGGGAGGAAGAATGAGCAGTTCTTC; CDR3: CASSPHSGRKNEQFF
length: 16; D: TRBD1; V: TRBV2; size: .; J: TRBJ2-7; DNA: TGTGCCAGCAGTGGAGAGGGGTGGGGACAGTTCTACGAGCAGTACTTC; CDR3: CASSGEGWGQFYEQYF
length: 12; D: .; V: TRBV5-4; size: .; J: TRBJ1-2; DNA: TGTGCCAGCAGCTTGTATGGGGGGAGGTACACCTTC; CDR3: CASSLYGGRYTF
length: 20; D: TRBD2; V: TRBV27; size: .; J: TRBJ2-7; DNA: TGTGCCAGCAGTTTATATTTCAGGGCTAGCGGGAGGCAAAATCCCTACGAGCAGTACTTC; CDR3: CASSLYFRASGRQNPYEQYF
length: 14; D: .; V: TRBV18; size: .; J: TRBJ2-5; DNA: TGTGCCAGCTCATCTTTCCGGGACCAAGAGACCCAGTACTTC; CDR3: CASSSFRDQETQYF
length: 15; D: TRBD1; V: TRBV28; size: .; J: TRBJ2-1; DNA: TGTGCCAGCATCTACTCCGGGACAGCTTACAATGAGCAGTTCTTC; CDR3: CASIYSGTAYNEQFF
length: 13; D: .; V: TRBV19; size: .; J: TRBJ2-3; DNA: TGTGCCAGTAGTATCCCCGTGACAGATACGCAGTATTTT; CDR3: CASSIPVTDTQYF
length: 15; D: .; V: TRBV18; size: .; J: TRBJ1-1; DNA: TGTGCCAGCTCACCAATCGCGGGGGATGGGGCTGAAGCTTTCTTT; CDR3: CASSPIAGDGAEAFF
length: 14; D: .; V: TRBV9; size: .; J: TRBJ2-7; DNA: TGTGCCAGCAGCGTAGACACTGATCCCTACGAGCAGTACTTC; CDR3: CASSVDTDPYEQYF
length: 13; D: .; V: TRBV5-8; size: .; J: TRBJ2-5; DNA: TGTGCCAGCAGCTTCGGGGTACAAGAGACCCAGTACTTC; CDR3: CASSFGVQETQYF
length: 15; D: TRBD1; V: TRBV5-6; size: .; J: TRBJ1-4; DNA: TGTGCCAGCAGCTTTTCCGGGACAGGGGATCGAAAACTGTTTTTT; CDR3: CASSFSGTGDRKLFF
length: 17; D: TRBD2; V: TRBV7-9; size: .; J: TRBJ2-7; DNA: TGTGCCAGCAGCCAAGGTAGCGGGAGGGCCGGGTCCTACGAGCAGTACTTC; CDR3: CASSQGSGRAGSYEQYF
length: 15; D: TRBD2; V: TRBV5-4; size: .; J: TRBJ2-7; DNA: TGTGCCAGCAGCTTGGGAGCGGGAAACACCTACGAGCAGTACTTC; CDR3: CASSLGAGNTYEQYF
length: 12; D: .; V: TRBV30; size: .; J: TRBJ1-4; DNA: TGTGCCTGGAGTGTGATTTGGGAAAAACTGTTTTTT; CDR3: CAWSVIWEKLFF
length: 11; D: .; V: TRBV19; size: .; J: TRBJ2-5; DNA: TGTGCCAGTACCCACGGGGAGACCCAGTACTTC; CDR3: CASTHGETQYF
length: 13; D: .; V: TRBV2; size: .; J: TRBJ2-2; DNA: TGTGCCAGCAGTGAAGTGAGGGAGGGGGAGCTGTTTTTT; CDR3: CASSEVREGELFF
length: 15; D: .; V: TRBV5-1; size: .; J: TRBJ1-3; DNA: TGCGCCAGCAGCTTGGAGGGGACCTCTGGAAACACCATATATTTT; CDR3: CASSLEGTSGNTIYF
length: 17; D: .; V: TRBV4-3; size: .; J: TRBJ1-2; DNA: TGCGCCAGCAGCCAAGTTGGGTTGGGGGGCGGGTACTATGGCTACACCTTC; CDR3: CASSQVGLGGGYYGYTF
length: 15; D: .; V: TRBV7-2; size: .; J: TRBJ1-2; DNA: TGTGCCAGCAGCCCAAGGGGGGGGACGGGCTATGGCTACACCTTC; CDR3: CASSPRGGTGYGYTF
length: 14; D: TRBD1; V: TRBV6-6; size: .; J: TRBJ1-1; DNA: TGTGCCAGCAGCCCGGACAGGGCGAACACTGAAGCTTTCTTT; CDR3: CASSPDRANTEAFF
length: 13; D: .; V: TRBV2; size: few; J: TRBJ1-1; DNA: TGTGCCAGCAGTGAGGGAGTGCGCACTGAAGCTTTCTTT; CDR3: CASSEGVRTEAFF
length: 17; D: TRBD1; V: TRBV7-8; size: .; J: TRBJ2-1; DNA: TGTGCCAGCAGCTTTTCCTGGACAGGAAGGATTGGCAATGAGCAGTTCTTC; CDR3: CASSFSWTGRIGNEQFF
length: 14; D: .; V: TRBV7-2; size: .; J: TRBJ2-7; DNA: TGTGCCAGCAGCTTAGATCGGGGCCGGTACGAGCAGTACTTC; CDR3: CASSLDRGRYEQYF
length: 13; D: .; V: TRBV5-5; size: once; J: TRBJ2-5; DNA: TGTGCCAGCCAGCCTGGGGGATTAGAGACCCAGTACTTC; CDR3: CASQPGGLETQYF
length: 13; D: .; V: TRBV9; size: .; J: TRBJ1-4; DNA: TGTGCCAGCAGCGTAAGGGCGGATGAAAAACTGTTTTTT; CDR3: CASSVRADEKLFF
length: 13; D: TRBD1; V: TRBV19; size: .; J: TRBJ1-2; DNA: TGTGCCAGTAGTATCCAGGGGGACTATGGCTACACCTTC; CDR3: CASSIQGDYGYTF
length: 17; D: TRBD1; V: TRBV5-1; size: .; J: TRBJ2-6; DNA: TGCGCCAGCAGCTTGGGGGACAGAGTTACTGGGGCCAACGTCCTGACTTTC; CDR3: CASSLGDRVTGANVLTF
length: 15; D: TRBD1; V: TRBV7-8; size: once; J: TRBJ1-5; DNA: TGTGCCAGCAGCCCCGGACAGGGGGCGAATCAGCCCCAGCATTTT; CDR3: CASSPGQGANQPQHF
length: 15; D: .; V: TRBV5-1; size: once; J: TRBJ2-7; DNA: TGCGCCAGCAGCTTGGTTTTTGAGGGTTCCGACGAGCAGTACTTC; CDR3: CASSLVFEGSDEQYF
length: 13; D: .; V: TRBV6-1; size: few; J: TRBJ1-5; DNA: TGTGCCAGCATGGTGGGGTGGAGGCAGCCCCAGCATTTT; CDR3: CASMVGWRQPQHF
length: 15; D: TRBD1; V: TRBV6-6; size: .; J: TRBJ1-5; DNA: TGTGCCAGCAGTCGGACAGGGAATAGCAATCAGCCCCAGCATTTT; CDR3: CASSRTGNSNQPQHF
length: 11; D: .; V: TRBV19; size: .; J: TRBJ2-4; DNA: TGTGCCAGTCGAAGGGACAACATTCAGTACTTC; CDR3: CASRRDNIQYF
length: 12; D: .; V: TRBV5-1; size: .; J: TRBJ2-5; DNA: TGCGCCAGCAGAGTAGGCCAAGAGACCCAGTACTTC; CDR3: CASRVGQETQYF
length: 16; D: .; V: TRBV4-2; size: few; J: TRBJ1-3; DNA: TGTGCCAGCAGCCAAGATACTGGGGTTGCTGGAAACACCATATATTTT; CDR3: CASSQDTGVAGNTIYF
length: 13; D: TRBD1; V: TRBV28; size: .; J: TRBJ2-5; DNA: TGTGCCACCCGGGACAGGGCGAGGGAGACCCAGTACTTC; CDR3: CATRDRARETQYF
length: 15; D: TRBD2; V: TRBV28; size: .; J: TRBJ2-4; DNA: TGTGCCAGCAGCTCTAGCGGGAGAGGGGCAAGCATTCAGTACTTC; CDR3: CASSSSGRGASIQYF
length: 13; D: TRBD1; V: TRBV4-2; size: .; J: TRBJ1-2; DNA: TGTGCCAGCAGCCAAGGCAGGGGGTATGGCTACACCTTC; CDR3: CASSQGRGYGYTF
length: 12; D: TRBD1; V: TRBV28; size: .; J: TRBJ2-4; DNA: TGTGCCAGCAGTTTGGACAGGGGTATTCAGTACTTC; CDR3: CASSLDRGIQYF
length: 14; D: .; V: TRBV6-1; size: .; J: TRBJ2-2; DNA: TGTGCCAGCAGGAGGATCGAGAACACCGGGGAGCTGTTTTTT; CDR3: CASRRIENTGELFF
length: 16; D: TRBD1; V: TRBV28; size: .; J: TRBJ1-5; DNA: TGTGCCAGCACCCCAGGGGGGCTGTATAGCAATCAGCCCCAGCATTTT; CDR3: CASTPGGLYSNQPQHF
length: 14; D: .; V: TRBV18; size: few; J: TRBJ2-2; DNA: TGTGCCAGCTCAGTCTCTTACTCCGGCGGGGAGCTGTTTTTT; CDR3: CASSVSYSGGELFF
length: 15; D: .; V: TRBV30; size: .; J: TRBJ1-3; DNA: TGTGCCTGGAGTGTCGGAGGGAGCTCTGGAAACACCATATATTTT; CDR3: CAWSVGGSSGNTIYF
length: 13; D: TRBD1; V: TRBV7-3; size: few; J: TRBJ1-1; DNA: TGTGCCAGCAGCTTATCGACAGGGATGAATCCTTTCTTT; CDR3: CASSLSTGMNPFF